This T cell receptor beta chain was identified during a study of blood T cell repertoires in COVID-19. CDR3 length equals 13 residues. Germline loops: CDR1 SGHTA, CDR2 FQGNSA. The V and J ends lost 3 bases and 0 bases respectively, with 5 bases between them. The table came from immunoSEQ multiplex PCR; TCRdb's copy has only in-frame clones and leaves some out. The sample consists of roughly 120,000 clones, roughly 79% of them appearing once. The gene calls are TRBV7-2 and TRBJ1-1; D is ambiguous. The source of this sequence is a man aged 70-80 years with acute or convalescent COVID-19. Sequenced: peripheral blood. The CDR3 region has the DNA TGTGCCAGCAGCTTTACATTGAACACTGAAGCTTTCTTT. Its protein product is CASSFTLNTEAFF.